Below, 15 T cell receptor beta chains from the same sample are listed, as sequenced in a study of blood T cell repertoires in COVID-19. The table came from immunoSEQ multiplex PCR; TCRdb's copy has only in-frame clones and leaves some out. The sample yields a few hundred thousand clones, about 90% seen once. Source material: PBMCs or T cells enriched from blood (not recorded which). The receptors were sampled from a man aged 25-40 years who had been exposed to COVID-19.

The CDR3 DNA reads TGTGCCAGCAGTTCGTCCCCGGGACAGCCAGAACAGGGAAATGAAAAACTGTTTTTT. This sequence encodes CASSSSPGQPEQGNEKLFF. V and J are TRBV27 and TRBJ1-4, with 7 bases identical to TRBD1. Trimming took 4 bases from V and 5 from J; bases not matched to a gene: 19. The length of the CDR3 is 19 residues. Looked up from germline, CDR1 is MNHEY and CDR2 is SMNVEV (reference sequence). The whole variable domain, remainder taken from reference TRBV27 and TRBJ1-4, is EAQVTQNPRYLITVTGKKLTVTCSQNMNHEYMSWYRQDPGLGLRQIYYSMNVEVTDKGDVPEGYKVSRKEKRNFPLILESPSPNQTSLYFCASSSSPGQPEQGNEKLFFGSGTQLSVL.

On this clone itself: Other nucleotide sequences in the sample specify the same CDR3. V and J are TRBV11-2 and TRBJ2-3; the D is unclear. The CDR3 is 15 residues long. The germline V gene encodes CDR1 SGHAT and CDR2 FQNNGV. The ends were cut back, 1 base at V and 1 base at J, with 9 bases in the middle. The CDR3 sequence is CASSLGLGGTDTQYF. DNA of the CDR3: TGTGCCAGCAGCTTAGGTTTAGGAGGCACAGATACGCAGTATTTT.

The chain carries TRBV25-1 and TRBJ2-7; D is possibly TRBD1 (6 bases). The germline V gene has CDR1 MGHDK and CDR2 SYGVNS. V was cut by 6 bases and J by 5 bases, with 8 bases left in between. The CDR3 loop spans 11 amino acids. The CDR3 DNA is TGTGCCAGCAGGGACAGCCACGAGCAGTACTTC. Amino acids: CASRDSHEQYF.

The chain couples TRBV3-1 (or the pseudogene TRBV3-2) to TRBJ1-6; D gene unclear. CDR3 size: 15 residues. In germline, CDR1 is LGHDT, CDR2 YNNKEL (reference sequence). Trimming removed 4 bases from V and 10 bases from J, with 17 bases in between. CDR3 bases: TGTGCCAGCAGCCCTTTGAGGGCAGCCCAATCACCCCTCCACTTT. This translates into CASSPLRAAQSPLHF.

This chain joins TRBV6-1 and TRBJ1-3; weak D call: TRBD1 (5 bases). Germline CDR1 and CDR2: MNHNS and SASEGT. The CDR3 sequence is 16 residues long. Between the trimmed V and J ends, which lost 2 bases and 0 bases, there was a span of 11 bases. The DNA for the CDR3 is TGTGCCAGCAGTGAATCCGGGGGAAGCTCTGGAAACACCATATATTTT. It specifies CASSESGGSSGNTIYF.

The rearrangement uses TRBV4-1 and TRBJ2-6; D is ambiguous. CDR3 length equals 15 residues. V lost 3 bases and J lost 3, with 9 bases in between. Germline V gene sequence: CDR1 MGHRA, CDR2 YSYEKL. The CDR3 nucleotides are TGCGCCAGCAGCCAGGTGGAGTTTGGGGCCAACGTCCTGACTTTC. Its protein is CASSQVEFGANVLTF.

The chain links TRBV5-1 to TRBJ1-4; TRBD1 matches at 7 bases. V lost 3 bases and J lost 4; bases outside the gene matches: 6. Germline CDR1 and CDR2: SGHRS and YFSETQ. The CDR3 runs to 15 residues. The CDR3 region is CASSSTGVSNEKLFF. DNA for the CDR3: TGCGCCAGCAGCTCCACAGGGGTCAGTAATGAAAAACTGTTTTTT.

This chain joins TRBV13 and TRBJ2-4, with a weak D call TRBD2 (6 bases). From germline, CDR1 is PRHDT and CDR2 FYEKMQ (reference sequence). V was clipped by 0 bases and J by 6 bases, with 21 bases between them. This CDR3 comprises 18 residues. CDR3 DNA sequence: TGTGCCAGCAGCTTAGGCTTTTCGGGACTCCGAACACCAAACATTCAGTACTTC. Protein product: CASSLGFSGLRTPNIQYF.

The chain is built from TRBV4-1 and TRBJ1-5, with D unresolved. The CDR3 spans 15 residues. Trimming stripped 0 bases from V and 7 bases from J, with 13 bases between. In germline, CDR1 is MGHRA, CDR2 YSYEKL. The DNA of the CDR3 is TGCGCCAGCAGCCAAGAAAGGGAGGGTTTACAGCCCCAGCATTTT. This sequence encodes CASSQEREGLQPQHF.

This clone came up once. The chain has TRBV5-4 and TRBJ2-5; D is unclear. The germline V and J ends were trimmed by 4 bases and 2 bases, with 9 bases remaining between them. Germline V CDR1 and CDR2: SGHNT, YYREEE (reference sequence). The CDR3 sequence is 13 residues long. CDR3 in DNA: TGTGCCAGCAGCACCGACAAACAAGAGACCCAGTACTTC. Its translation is CASSTDKQETQYF.

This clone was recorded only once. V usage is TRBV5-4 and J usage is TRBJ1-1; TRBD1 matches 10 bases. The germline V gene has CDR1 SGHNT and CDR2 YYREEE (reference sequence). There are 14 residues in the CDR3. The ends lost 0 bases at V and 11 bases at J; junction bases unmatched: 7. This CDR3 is CASSLATGGRLAFF. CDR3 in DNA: TGTGCCAGCAGCTTGGCGACAGGGGGCCGGTTGGCTTTCTTT.

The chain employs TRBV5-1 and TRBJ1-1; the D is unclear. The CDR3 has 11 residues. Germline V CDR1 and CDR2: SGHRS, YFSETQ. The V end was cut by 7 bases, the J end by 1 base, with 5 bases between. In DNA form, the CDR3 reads TGCGCCAGCGGAGGGAACACTGAAGCTTTCTTT. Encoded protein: CASGGNTEAFF.

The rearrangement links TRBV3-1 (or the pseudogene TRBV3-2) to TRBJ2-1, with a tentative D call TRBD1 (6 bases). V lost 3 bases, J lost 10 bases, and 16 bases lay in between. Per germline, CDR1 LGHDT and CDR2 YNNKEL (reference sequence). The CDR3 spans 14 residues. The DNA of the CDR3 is TGTGCCAGCAGCCAGAGGACAGCTAATGGGGAGCAGTTCTTC. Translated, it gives CASSQRTANGEQFF.

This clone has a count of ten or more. The CDR3: CASSPEQGQGENEQYF. The CDR3 region has the DNA TGTGCCAGCAGCCCAGAACAGGGACAGGGGGAGAACGAGCAGTACTTC. V is TRBV3-1 (or the pseudogene TRBV3-2) and J is TRBJ2-7; 11 positions agree with TRBD1. CDR1 is LGHDT and CDR2 is YNNKEL in the germline V gene (reference sequence). CDR3 length equals 16 residues. V trimming: 4 bases; J trimming: 5 bases; junction bases outside the gene matches: 10.

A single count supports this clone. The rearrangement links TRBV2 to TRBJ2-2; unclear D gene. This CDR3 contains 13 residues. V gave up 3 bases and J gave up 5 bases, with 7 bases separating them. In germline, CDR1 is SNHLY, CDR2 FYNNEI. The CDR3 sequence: CASSDSRTGELFF. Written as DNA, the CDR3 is TGTGCCAGCAGTGATTCGAGAACCGGGGAGCTGTTTTTT.